These 14 T cell receptor beta chains originate from one sample sequenced in a study of identifying expanded T cells in peripheral blood. The table came from immunoSEQ multiplex PCR; TCRdb's copy has only in-frame clones and leaves some out. The top ten clones hold 3.3% of a sample with roughly 75,000 clones, 85% to 90% of them seen once. Source material: blood. These receptors came from a person between 18 and 70 years old in good health.

A few counts support this clone. This sequence joins TRBV2 and TRBJ2-5; D might be TRBD2 (6 bases). Germline-derived CDR1 and CDR2 are SNHLY and FYNNEI. V lost 6 bases, J lost 5 bases, and 16 bases lay in between. This CDR3 comprises 14 residues. In DNA, the CDR3 is TGTGCCAGCAGCCCCCTACTAGGGAGGGAGACCCAGTACTTC. It translates to CASSPLLGRETQYF.

The chain uses TRBV19 and TRBJ2-3, with 7 bases matching TRBD2. With 5 bases clipped from V and 2 bases from J, the junction kept 7 bases outside the gene matches. CDR3 length equals 15 residues. Germline V gene data show CDR1 as LNHDA and CDR2 as SQIVND (reference sequence). The CDR3 DNA is TGTGCCAGTAGTCTACGGGAGGCCTTCACAGATACGCAGTATTTT. Its protein product is CASSLREAFTDTQYF.

The V gene is TRBV19, the J gene TRBJ2-6; D unclear. Germline V gene sequence: CDR1 LNHDA, CDR2 SQIVND (reference sequence). The CDR3 has 16 residues. The V end lost 5 bases, the J end lost 2 bases, and 13 bases lay between the germline ends. The CDR3 loop reads CASSSQTPTGANVLTF. DNA of the CDR3: TGTGCCAGTAGTTCCCAAACACCGACTGGGGCCAACGTCCTGACTTTC.

The chain carries TRBV19 and TRBJ2-3; no firm D call. Trimming left V 5 bases short and J 1 base short, with 4 bases between. The CDR3 runs 12 residues. Germline CDR1 reads LNHDA; CDR2 reads SQIVND (reference sequence). The CDR3 region is CASSHGTDTQYF. The CDR3 DNA sequence: TGTGCCAGTAGTCACGGCACAGATACGCAGTATTTT.

V and J are TRBV2 and TRBJ1-5, with 9 bases lining up with TRBD1. V lost 4 bases to trimming and J lost 1 base; unmatched junction nucleotides: 8. Germline loops: CDR1 SNHLY, CDR2 FYNNEI. The CDR3 is 17 amino acids. The DNA of the CDR3 is TGTGCCAGCAGTGCGGGACAGGGAATACGGAGCAATCAGCCCCAGCATTTT. Translated: CASSAGQGIRSNQPQHF.

CDR3 residues: CASSLARKETQYF. Written as DNA, the CDR3 is TGTGCCAGCAGCTTAGCACGCAAAGAGACCCAGTACTTC. This rearrangement joins TRBV7-2 to TRBJ2-5, with D unclear. Trimming cost V 0 bases and J 3 bases, with 5 bases left between them. The germline V gene encodes CDR1 SGHTA and CDR2 FQGNSA. This CDR3 is 13 amino acids long.

This chain uses TRBV7-2 with TRBJ1-3; D is unresolved. The germline V and J ends were trimmed by 0 bases and 0 bases, with 9 bases remaining between them. The germline gives CDR1 SGHTA, CDR2 FQGNSA. This CDR3 is built from 16 residues. CDR3 sequence: CASSLAAGLSGNTIYF. As DNA, the CDR3 is TGTGCCAGCAGCTTAGCGGCCGGTCTCTCTGGAAACACCATATATTTT.

This sequence joins TRBV19 and TRBJ2-3, with 10 bases fitting TRBD2. Germline CDR1 LNHDA, CDR2 SQIVND (reference sequence). The CDR3 extends over 16 amino acids. After removal of 3 bases from V and 1 base from J, the junction contained 4 bases not matched to a gene. The CDR3 DNA is TGTGCCAGTAGTATTCAGCTAGCGGGGGGCACAGATACGCAGTATTTT. It codes for CASSIQLAGGTDTQYF. The complete variable domain, with remaining parts taken from reference TRBV19 and TRBJ2-3, reads DGGITQSPKYLFRKEGQNVTLSCEQNLNHDAMYWYRQDPGQGLRLIYYSQIVNDFQKGDIAEGYSVSREKKESFPLTVTSAQKNPTAFYLCASSIQLAGGTDTQYFGPGTRLTVL.

The chain is built from TRBV19 and TRBJ1-5; 8 bases are shared with TRBD1. With V trimmed by 4 bases and J by 7 bases, 6 bases remained unmatched. The CDR3 runs 14 residues. CDR1 is LNHDA and CDR2 is SQIVND in the germline V gene (reference sequence). The DNA for the CDR3 is TGTGCCAGTAGTACCAGGACAGGGCTGCAGCCCCAGCATTTT. As protein: CASSTRTGLQPQHF.

The chain has TRBV27 and TRBJ1-1, with TRBD1 matching over 9 bases. The CDR3 length is 18 residues. In germline, CDR1 is MNHEY, CDR2 SMNVEV (reference sequence). Trimming cost V 1 base and J 4 bases; bases outside gene matches: 13. CDR3 sequence (DNA): TGTGCCAGCAGTTTATATGGTTCGGGACAGGGAAGGGGCACTGAAGCTTTCTTT. Amino acid sequence: CASSLYGSGQGRGTEAFF.

The chain is built from TRBV6-5 and TRBJ1-1; no definite D call. The CDR3 spans 13 residues. The V end was cut by 4 bases, the J end by 8 bases, with 14 bases between. Germline V lookup: CDR1 MNHEY, CDR2 SVGAGI. The CDR3 DNA follows: TGTGCCAGCAGTTTCCAGGCGGGAAGAGAAGCTTTCTTT. Amino acid sequence: CASSFQAGREAFF.

This chain joins TRBV10-3 and TRBJ2-5; D is perhaps TRBD2 (6 bases). V was clipped by 8 bases and J by 1 base, with 14 bases between them. The CDR3 length is 14 residues. Germline values: CDR1 ENHRY, CDR2 SYGVKD. CDR3 DNA sequence: TGTGCCATCCGGCGCGGGGCTACCCAAGAGACCCAGTACTTC. Its translation: CAIRRGATQETQYF.

CDR3 coding DNA: TGTGCCAGCAGTGAATTGGGGGAGACCCAGTACTTC. Its translation is CASSELGETQYF. J is TRBJ2-5 and V is TRBV2; no clear D gene. This CDR3 is 12 amino acids long. Looked up from germline, CDR1 is SNHLY and CDR2 is FYNNEI. V lost 2 bases, J lost 5 bases, and 6 bases lay in between.

V is TRBV7-2 and J is TRBJ2-3; D is undetermined. Germline loops: CDR1 SGHTA, CDR2 FQGNSA. Trimming pared 0 bases from V and 4 bases from J, leaving 8 bases between. This CDR3 is built from 14 residues. Here the CDR3 DNA reads TGTGCCAGCAGCTTAGCGGTAGCCCCAGATACGCAGTATTTT. The encoded protein is CASSLAVAPDTQYF.